These T cell receptor beta chains were read from a single sample in a study of T cells after posttransplantation cyclophosphamide. Generated by immunoSEQ multiplex PCR, the TCRdb table keeps only in-frame clones and is missing some. This sample has more than 12,000 clones, with around 74% found just once. The source material was memory CD4+ T cells sorted from PBMCs. These TCRs come from a man aged 45-60 years. Both conserved end residues are part of each CDR3. The D gene is left open where the match is weak. Clone sizes are given selectively: once, few, many, or a class where the clone is expanded.

TRBJ1-6 . TRBV30 . TGTGCCTGGCAGGGGACCTATAATTCACCCCTCCACTTT CAWQGTYNSPLHF
TRBJ1-3 . TRBV14 . TGTGCCAGCAGCCAAGGACAGGTTGCTGGAAACACCATATATTTT CASSQGQVAGNTIYF
TRBJ1-3 once TRBV4-3 . TGCGCCAGCAGCCAACAAAGGGAGGGGAATGGAAACACCATATATTTT CASSQQREGNGNTIYF
TRBJ1-4 few TRBV6-4 . TGTGCCACCCCGATTATTACACCCGGGTGGGTAAATGAAAAACTGTTTTTT CATPIITPGWVNEKLFF
TRBJ1-5 few TRBV20-1 . TGCAGTGCGGGCCGAAGTACAGCCCAGCATTTT CSAGRSTAQHF
TRBJ2-1 few TRBV4-2 TRBD2 TGTGCCAGCAGCCCGGGACTAGCTTACAATGAGCAGTTCTTC CASSPGLAYNEQFF
TRBJ2-5 . TRBV7-9 TRBD2 TGTGCCAGCAGCTTAGGTACTAGCGGGGAGACCCAGTACTTC CASSLGTSGETQYF
TRBJ1-5 . TRBV6-5 . TGTGCCAGCCGGGGGAGAAATCAGCCCCAGCATTTT CASRGRNQPQHF
TRBJ2-3 . TRBV9 . TGTGCCAGCAGCGTAGGGCAGGGCGATACGCAGTATTTT CASSVGQGDTQYF
TRBJ2-1 few TRBV5-6 . TGTGCCAGCAGCAGCTACGGACAGCAGTCCTACAATGAGCAGTTCTTC CASSSYGQQSYNEQFF